The clone carrying this TCR beta chain was seen once. This entry comes from a study of PD-1 blockade in classical Hodgkin lymphoma. TCRdb keeps only in-frame clones here, not all; method: immunoSEQ multiplex PCR. The top ten hold about 14% of the sample, which has approximately 52,000 clones, roughly 73% seen once. There are 14 residues in the CDR3. The V end was cut by 8 bases, the J end by 0 bases, with 8 bases between. The germline gives CDR1 ENHRY, CDR2 SYGVKD. Every patient was affected by relapse after autologous stem cell transplantation, while exposure to brentuximab vedotin was not uniform. The TCR originated in a human donor with classical Hodgkin lymphoma. Source: peripheral blood mononuclear cells (PBMCs), taken before the second cycle of nivolumab. The chain links TRBV10-3 to TRBJ2-6; possible D gene TRBD1, 5 bases. CDR3 sequence reads: CAIGAPSGANVLTF. The CDR3 DNA reads as TGTGCCATCGGGGCACCCTCTGGGGCCAACGTCCTGACTTTC.